These 10 T cell receptor beta chains were all obtained from the same sample, sequenced in a study of blood T cell repertoires in COVID-19. Using immunoSEQ multiplex PCR, the repertoire was profiled, and TCRdb retains in-frame clones only, with some absent. The data hold 400,000 to 450,000 clones, with about nine tenths observed a single time. The sequenced sample consisted of peripheral blood. The receptors originated from a woman between 25 and 40 years old with active or convalescent COVID-19.

The V and J genes are TRBV7-8 and TRBJ2-2, with 10 bases aligning to TRBD1. The germline V gene encodes CDR1 SGHVS and CDR2 FQNEAQ. This CDR3 region has 15 residues. Losses at the gene ends were 5 bases for V and 4 bases for J; bases not matched to a gene: 4. The CDR3 sequence: CASSKTGGGTGELFF. As DNA, the CDR3 is TGTGCCAGCAGCAAGACAGGGGGCGGCACCGGGGAGCTGTTTTTT. Based on the CDR3 plus reference TRBV7-8 and TRBJ2-2, the full variable domain is GAGVSQSPRYKVAKRGQDVALRCDPISGHVSLFWYQQALGQGPEFLTYFQNEAQLDKSGLPSDRFFAERPEGSVSTLKIQRTQQEDSAVYLCASSKTGGGTGELFFGEGSRLTVL.

J is TRBJ1-6 and V is TRBV10-1, with D possibly being TRBD1 (6 bases). Germline CDR1 is WNHNN and CDR2 is SYGVQD (reference sequence). The CDR3 covers 13 residues. Trimming pared 6 bases from V and 7 bases from J, leaving 10 bases between. For the CDR3, the DNA is TGCGCCAGCAGCCAGGGGTTGAATTCACCCCTCCACTTT. This translates into CASSQGLNSPLHF.

This chain connects TRBV4-1 to TRBJ2-7; D unclear. V was shortened by 0 bases and J by 6 bases, with 6 bases between the two germline ends. CDR3 length equals 12 residues. Germline CDR1 MGHRA, CDR2 YSYEKL. Here the CDR3 reads CASSQDWAEQYF. The CDR3 DNA is TGCGCCAGCAGCCAAGATTGGGCCGAGCAGTACTTC.

The V gene is TRBV27, the J gene TRBJ1-1; D might be TRBD1 (6 bases). V lost 6 bases to trimming and J lost 5 bases, with 25 bases between them. There are 17 residues in the CDR3. Germline assignment: CDR1 MNHEY and CDR2 SMNVEV (reference sequence). This chain's CDR3 is CASRVYGYQTGGTEAFF. The CDR3, as DNA: TGTGCCAGCAGAGTTTATGGGTATCAGACAGGCGGGACTGAAGCTTTCTTT.

The chain joins TRBV7-9 to TRBJ1-1, with TRBD1 matching 9 bases. With V trimmed by 5 bases and J by 2 bases, 9 bases remained unmatched. The CDR3 runs to 16 residues. Germline-derived CDR1 and CDR2 are SEHNR and FQNEAQ (reference sequence). CDR3: CASSARTGALNTEAFF. The CDR3 DNA reads TGTGCCAGCAGCGCTAGGACAGGGGCTCTCAACACTGAAGCTTTCTTT.

CDR3 amino acids: CASSDGGDLYEQYF. The CDR3 region has the DNA TGCGCCAGCAGCGACGGAGGGGACCTCTACGAGCAGTACTTC. This chain connects TRBV5-1 to TRBJ2-7, with D possibly TRBD2 on 6 matching bases. With 4 bases removed from V and 3 bases from J, the gap between germline ends came to 14 bases. The germline V gene has CDR1 SGHRS and CDR2 YFSETQ. The CDR3 extends over 14 amino acids.

The rearrangement joins TRBV6-5 to TRBJ1-2; D ambiguous. In germline, CDR1 is MNHEY, CDR2 SVGAGI. Trimming removed 5 bases from V and 5 bases from J, with 9 bases in between. The CDR3 is 12 amino acids. CDR3 loop: CASSKDYYGYTF. The CDR3 DNA reads as TGTGCCAGCAGTAAGGACTATTATGGCTACACCTTC.

Written as DNA, the CDR3 is TGTGCCATTAGAAGCACAGATACGCAGTATTTT. This sequence encodes CAIRSTDTQYF. The chain carries TRBV10-3 and TRBJ2-3; D unresolved. CDR3 length equals 11 residues. From germline, CDR1 is ENHRY and CDR2 SYGVKD. V lost 9 bases, J lost 0 bases, and 4 bases lay in between.

This chain joins TRBV10-3 and TRBJ2-7, with D uncertain. Germline V lookup: CDR1 ENHRY, CDR2 SYGVKD. Trimming removed 3 bases from V and 2 bases from J, with 2 bases in between. This CDR3 spans 11 amino acids. CDR3 residues: CAISDTYEQYF. CDR3 in DNA: TGTGCCATCAGTGACACCTACGAGCAGTACTTC.

The chain uses TRBV10-3 and TRBJ1-5; D is possibly TRBD1 (6 bases). CDR3 length: 15 residues. V was shortened by 6 bases and J by 4 bases, with 16 bases between the two germline ends. Germline V gene data show CDR1 as ENHRY and CDR2 as SYGVKD. The DNA for the CDR3 is TGTGCCATCAGAGAATCGGGGGGGGCGAATCAGCCCCAGCATTTT. Protein product: CAIRESGGANQPQHF.